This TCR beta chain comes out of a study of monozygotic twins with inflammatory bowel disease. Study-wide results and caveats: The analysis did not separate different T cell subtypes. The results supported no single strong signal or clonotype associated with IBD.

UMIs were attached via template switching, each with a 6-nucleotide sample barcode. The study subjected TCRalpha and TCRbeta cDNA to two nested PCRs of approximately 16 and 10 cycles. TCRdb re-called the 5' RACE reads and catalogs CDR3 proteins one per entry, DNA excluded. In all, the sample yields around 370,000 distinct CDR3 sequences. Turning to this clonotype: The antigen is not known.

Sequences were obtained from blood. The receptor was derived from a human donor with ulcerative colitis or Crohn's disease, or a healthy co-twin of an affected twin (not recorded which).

CDR3 sequence: CASCMGRSSGANVLTF. This chain joins TRBV6-1 and TRBJ2-6; without DNA, the TCRdb call of TRBD1 cannot be checked. Germline lookup yields CDR1 MNHNS and CDR2 SASEGT. The CDR3 sequence is 16 residues long.